These 15 T cell receptor beta chains were sequenced from one sample in a study of T cells in Graves' hyperthyroidism and ophthalmopathy. Regions amplified from RNA transcripts were the TCR beta CDR3 regions. Initially, a first-round RT-PCR of the TCR CDR3 employed the HTBI primer set. TCRdb reanalysed the multiplex PCR reads using MiXCR and keeps one entry per CDR3 protein. This repertoire shows about 600,000 distinct CDR3 sequences, more than 15% found once; its top ten account for under 3.5%. Sequencing was performed on blood. These receptors were collected from a woman aged 40-49 years with Graves' ophthalmopathy.

This chain joins TRBV6-2 or TRBV6-3 and TRBJ1-2, with a possible D match to TRBD1 (5 bases). V was trimmed by 6 bases and J by 5 bases, leaving 13 bases between them. CDR1 is MNHEY, CDR2 SVGEGT, per germline. This CDR3 region has 13 residues. CDR3 DNA: TGTGCCAGCAGAGACAGCTCCACTTATGGCTACACCTTC. This encodes CASRDSSTYGYTF.

This clonotype was seen ten or more times. CDR3 sequence reads: CASSLQPNTGELFF. CDR3 in DNA: TGTGCCAGCAGCTTACAGCCGAACACCGGGGAGCTGTTTTTT. The chain carries TRBV11-2 and TRBJ2-2; D is uncertain. CDR1 and CDR2 from the germline V gene are SGHAT and FQNNGV. V lost 2 bases to trimming and J lost 0 bases, with 4 bases between them. The CDR3 extends over 14 amino acids. The variable domain in full, with the rest retrieved from reference TRBV11-2 and TRBJ2-2, is EAGVAQSPRYKIIEKRQSVAFWCNPISGHATLYWYQQILGQGPKLLIQFQNNGVVDDSQLPKDRFSAERLKGVDSTLKIQPAKLEDSAVYLCASSLQPNTGELFFGEGSRLTVL.

This rearrangement joins TRBV12-3 or TRBV12-4 to TRBJ1-3; no definite D call. Trimming pared 3 bases from V and 2 bases from J, leaving 5 bases between. This CDR3 spans 13 amino acids. This CDR3 is CASSFEAGNTIYF. CDR3 DNA: TGTGCCAGCAGTTTTGAGGCTGGAAACACCATATATTTT.

This clonotype was counted many times. The chain employs TRBV11-2 and TRBJ2-1; 11 bases line up with TRBD2. There are 17 residues in the CDR3. V lost 6 bases, J lost 5 bases, and 12 bases stayed unmatched. Germline V gene lookup returns CDR1 SGHAT and CDR2 FQNNGV. This chain's CDR3 is CASSKNSGRAQDNEQFF. CDR3 coding DNA: TGTGCCAGCAGTAAGAATAGCGGGAGGGCCCAAGACAATGAGCAGTTCTTC.

The chain carries TRBV6-5 and TRBJ2-3; tentative D call: TRBD1 (6 bases). CDR1 is MNHEY, CDR2 SVGAGI, per germline. V was cut by 4 bases and J by 2 bases, with 16 bases left in between. The CDR3 length is 16 residues. The CDR3 loop reads CASSLLLTGVTDTQYF. In DNA, the CDR3 is TGTGCCAGCAGTTTGCTGCTGACAGGAGTCACAGATACGCAGTATTTT.

This rearrangement joins TRBV2 to TRBJ1-1; 9 bases align to TRBD1. This CDR3 spans 14 amino acids. The V gene end was trimmed by 6 bases and the J gene end by 4 bases; junction bases not matched to a gene: 6. CDR1 and CDR2 from the germline V gene are SNHLY and FYNNEI. This chain's CDR3 is CASRSPGQGTEAFF. Written as DNA, the CDR3 is TGTGCCAGCAGGTCTCCGGGACAGGGCACTGAAGCTTTCTTT.

This clonotype occurred many times. J is TRBJ1-2 and V is TRBV28; 7 nucleotides match TRBD1. V lost 2 bases and J lost 2; bases outside the gene matches: 2. This CDR3 contains 14 residues. CDR1 and CDR2 (germline): MDHEN, SYDVKM. The CDR3 DNA is TGTGCCAGCAGTTTACAGGGGGGGAACTATGGCTACACCTTC. As protein: CASSLQGGNYGYTF.

This clonotype was observed many times. The chain recombines TRBV5-1 with TRBJ2-7, with unresolved D. V shed 2 bases and J shed 0 bases, with 9 bases lying between them. CDR1 is SGHRS, CDR2 YFSETQ, per germline. The CDR3 covers 14 residues. CDR3 nucleotides: TGCGCCAGCAGCTTCGGGCCGAGCTCCTACGAGCAGTACTTC. The encoded protein is CASSFGPSSYEQYF.

The chain couples TRBV7-9 to TRBJ2-4; a weak D match, TRBD1 (6 bases). The CDR3 runs to 11 residues. Germline loops: CDR1 SEHNR, CDR2 FQNEAQ (reference sequence). V was trimmed by 5 bases and J by 12 bases, leaving 11 bases between them. In DNA form, the CDR3 reads TGTGCCAGCAGCCCCCGGGACAATCAGTACTTC. This encodes CASSPRDNQYF.

Details on this clonotype: A clone one base away is much larger, so this may be a read error. No conserved phenylalanine or tryptophan ends this CDR3, so it is likely a read error. The chain is built from TRBV28 and TRBJ2-7; TRBD1 agrees at 7 bases. Germline V lookup: CDR1 MDHEN, CDR2 SYDVKM. The CDR3 runs 15 residues. Losses at the gene ends were 7 bases for V and 2 bases for J; bases not matched to a gene: 11. This chain's CDR3 is CASTKPGQYPYEQYL. The CDR3 DNA reads TGTGCCAGCACCAAACCGGGACAGTACCCCTACGAGCAGTACCTC.

The chain carries TRBV30 and TRBJ2-1; 10 nucleotides agree with TRBD2. CDR3 size: 15 residues. V shed 4 bases and J 4 bases; nucleotides not matched to a gene: 7. Germline V gene sequence: CDR1 GTSNPN, CDR2 SVGIG (reference sequence). The CDR3: CAWTPGTSDYNEQFF. Written as DNA, the CDR3 is TGTGCCTGGACCCCAGGGACTAGCGATTACAATGAGCAGTTCTTC. Using reference TRBV30 and TRBJ2-1 for the parts outside the CDR3, the full variable domain is SQTIHQWPATLVQPVGSPLSLECTVEGTSNPNLYWYRQAAGRGLQLLFYSVGIGQISSEVPQNLSASRPQDRQFILSSKKLLLSDSGFYLCAWTPGTSDYNEQFFGPGTRLTVL.

This clonotype occurred many times. CDR3 DNA sequence: TGCAGTGCCCTTCCCGGCCCCGAACGGCACGAGCAGTACTTC. Protein product: CSALPGPERHEQYF. This rearrangement joins TRBV20-1 to TRBJ2-7, with D uncertain. The V and J ends lost 6 bases and 5 bases respectively, with 20 bases between them. The CDR3 covers 14 residues. Germline assignment: CDR1 DFQATT and CDR2 SNEGSKA (reference sequence).

The sample holds a few counts of this clonotype. V is TRBV12-3 or TRBV12-4 and J is TRBJ2-1; possible D gene TRBD2, 6 bases. The CDR3 has 15 residues. V was pared by 4 bases and J by 7 bases, with 17 bases between. The CDR3 reads CASSSLASIWNEQFF. In DNA, the CDR3 is TGTGCCAGCAGTTCGCTAGCGTCAATTTGGAATGAGCAGTTCTTC.

This clonotype was seen a few times. The rearrangement links TRBV4-1 to TRBJ1-1, with a possible D match to TRBD1 (5 bases). Germline values: CDR1 MGHRA, CDR2 YSYEKL. CDR3 length: 16 residues. With 1 base removed from V and 4 bases from J, the gap between germline ends came to 16 bases. The CDR3 bases are TGCGCCAGCAGCCAAGGCCCCCAGGGATTGGGCACTGAAGCTTTCTTT. Encoded protein: CASSQGPQGLGTEAFF.

This clonotype occurred many times. The chain employs TRBV28 and TRBJ1-5; the D is unclear. The CDR3 runs 15 residues. Germline CDR1 reads MDHEN; CDR2 reads SYDVKM. V shed 6 bases and J shed 8 bases, with 20 bases lying between them. The CDR3 DNA is TGTGCCAGCAGGCTCTCGTGGGGTAGTGAAGAGCCCCAGCATTTT. Amino acids: CASRLSWGSEEPQHF.